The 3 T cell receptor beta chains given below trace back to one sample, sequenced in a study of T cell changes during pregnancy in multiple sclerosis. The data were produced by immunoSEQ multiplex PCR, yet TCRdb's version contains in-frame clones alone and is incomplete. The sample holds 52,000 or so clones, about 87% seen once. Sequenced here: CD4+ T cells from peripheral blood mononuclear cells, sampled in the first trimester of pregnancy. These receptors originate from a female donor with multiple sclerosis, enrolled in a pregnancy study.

The CDR3 DNA sequence: TGTGCCAGCTCACCTGGGGGACAGCCTAATTCACCCCTCCACTTT. Protein product: CASSPGGQPNSPLHF. The V gene is TRBV18, the J gene TRBJ1-6; TRBD1 agrees at 7 bases. CDR3 length equals 15 residues. The germline gives CDR1 KGHSH, CDR2 LQKENI. Unmatched junction bases numbered 5, after V lost 3 bases and J lost 6 bases.

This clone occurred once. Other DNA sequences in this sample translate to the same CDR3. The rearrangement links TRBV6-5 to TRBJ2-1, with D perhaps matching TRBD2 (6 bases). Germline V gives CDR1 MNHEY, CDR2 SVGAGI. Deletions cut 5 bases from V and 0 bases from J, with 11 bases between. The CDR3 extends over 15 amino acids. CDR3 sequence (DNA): TGTGCCAGCAGTCCGACCGGGAGCTCCTACAATGAGCAGTTCTTC. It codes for CASSPTGSSYNEQFF.

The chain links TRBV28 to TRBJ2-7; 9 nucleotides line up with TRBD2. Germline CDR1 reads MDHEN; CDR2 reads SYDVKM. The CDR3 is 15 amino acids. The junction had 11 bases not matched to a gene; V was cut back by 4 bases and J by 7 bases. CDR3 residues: CASSSGSSGEREQYF. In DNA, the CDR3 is TGTGCCAGCAGTTCAGGGTCTAGCGGGGAACGGGAGCAGTACTTC.